Here is one TCR beta chain with its context. Extraction of RNA preceded its reverse transcription into cDNA, which served as the sequencing template. Sequencing was performed with immunoSEQ multiplex PCR; in TCRdb, only in-frame clones are kept and a portion is missing. In the table there are about 130,000 clones, about three fifths of which are singletons. This specimen comes from a study of CD8+ T cells in alopecia areata. Looked up from germline, CDR1 is SGHVS and CDR2 is FQNEAQ. The germline V and J ends were trimmed by 6 bases and 5 bases, with 7 bases remaining between them. CDR3 length equals 11 residues.

The sample in question was CD4+ T cells sorted from blood, obtained at week 0. The rearrangement joins TRBV7-8 to TRBJ2-5; the D is unclear. This clonotype was obtained from a human donor with alopecia areata. Written as DNA, the CDR3 is TGTGCCAGCAGGTCTGGGGAGACCCAGTACTTC. Its protein product is CASRSGETQYF.